This T cell receptor beta chain is drawn from a study of cytomegalovirus exposure and HLA in healthy donors (dated by TCRdb to 2015 to 2018). Study-wide context: According to an earlier analysis of around 600 of the donors, roughly 180 million T cells yielded approximately 120 million unique TCR beta sequences and 276 Gb of sequence data. An early release covering more than 500 HLA-typed donors comprised 250 to 350 gigabases of sequencing data and tens of millions of unique TCR sequences. The genetic ancestry cluster associated with self-reported Caucasian donors included roughly four fifths of the 398 genotyped donors. The study was designed to test whether signatures of past pathogen exposure could be identified by cataloging public T cell receptors. The study used immunosequencing to profile the T cell repertoires of 600 to 850 subjects and linked those repertoires to cytomegalovirus serostatus. Along with the 666-subject first cohort, a separate validation cohort of approximately 110 different subjects was used. High-throughput TCR immunosequencing, statistical association of individual TCRs with disease status, and machine learning were combined to predict cytomegalovirus infection status. A later analysis re-analyzed previously published TCR beta repertoires from 666 donors and added high-resolution HLA genotyping to study TCR occurrence patterns. Rather than drawing on any new phenotypic data, the later analysis identified candidate immune exposures from TCR beta sequences and the way those sequences occurred across donors. To decide whether each TCR beta V gene segment behaved as functional or pseudogenic, an earlier analysis of over 500 of the donors relied on high-throughput TCR beta sequencing. Donor age, sex, ethnicity and CMV serostatus were compiled together with the repertoire data. In a later genetic analysis, genome-wide SNP genotypes for about 60% of the 666 donors were used, and that subset was treated as a discovery cohort. Every repertoire in the discovery cohort had been generated on one and the same sequencing platform. HLA typing covered class I and class II loci at four-digit resolution. The number of donors typed differed by locus, with roughly 629-640 for A, B, C, DRB1 and DQB1, over 500 for DQA1, over 600 for DPA1, and around 460 for DPB1. Roughly 5 DR-DQ haplotypes were handled as single units for association and clustering because linkage in the cohort was strong. On average, around 230,000 unique TCR beta nucleotide sequences were sequenced per donor among more than 350 genotyped donors of the cohort, with about 17% of those sequences being non-productive. Study-wide conclusions, independent of this receptor: According to a later analysis, parvovirus B19, influenza, CMV and Epstein-Barr virus appeared linked to several top co-occurrence clusters. Most TCR sequences were seen in very few donors, while some public TCRs were found in many individuals. Because HLA typing was unavailable for some donors at each locus, only the typed subset was used in association tests. A cluster of highly shared sequence variants was judged likely to represent a technical artifact of the sequencing pipeline. Strong co-occurrence of HLA alleles, especially DR and DQ, made assigning TCR associations to individual alleles difficult. A few of the identified cytomegalovirus-associated TCR beta chains were confirmed in vitro to be specific for cytomegalovirus antigens. Sequencing depth was assumed to be roughly uniform across donors in the presence/absence analyses, though that assumption may not hold. A further reported finding was that TCR beta sequences accurately predicted the HLA-A and HLA-B alleles for most subjects in the first cohort. According to a later analysis, most CMV-associated TCR beta chains appeared to be HLA-restricted, and the HLA associations seemed to be driven largely by CMV exposure. For the cohort, immune exposure information was limited to CMV serostatus. The cohort was sequenced for TCR beta chains only, and without alpha or paired-chain data the features that could be detected were limited. In both the original and validation cohorts, the classifier was reported to diagnose cytomegalovirus status with high specificity and sensitivity. A later genetic analysis associated a missense DCLRE1C variant with V-gene and J-gene trimming of TCR beta chains, and an independent cohort replicated the association. Compared with the roughly 710-donor mean, donors in an Asian-associated ancestry cluster had fewer N-insertions in productive TCRs, according to a later genetic analysis. The earlier analysis of approximately 540 of the donors excluded over 15 rarely observed V segments, including chromosome 9 orphons, because counts were too low. Compared with equally common non-associated chains, HLA-associated TCR beta chains in a later analysis were more clonally expanded and had lower generation probabilities. The 87-base-pair reads could not distinguish some IMGT-functional V segments, including TRBV6-2 and TRBV6-3, so those segments were excluded. In an earlier analysis of some 500 of the donors, most TCR beta V segments were observed in productive rearrangements about 90% or about 30% of the time, broadly matching IMGT annotations. The study listed around 160 TCR beta chains as associated with cytomegalovirus. At a false discovery rate of 0.05, a later analysis linked 15,000 to 20,000 TCR beta sequences to specific HLA alleles. Correlated functional status among segregating V segments might reflect linkage disequilibrium, but an unknown experimental factor could not be ruled out. The authors suggested that the approach could potentially be extended to other disease states and immunological phenotypes. In a later analysis, the rate of TCR association differed among HLA loci, with DRB1 alleles having the most associated TCRs and HLA-C alleles having the fewest.

Including cysteine and phenylalanine, the CDR3 has 16 amino acids. The only DNA kept is the CDR3, 48 bases in frame from the first base. The germline V gene (reference sequence) supplies CDR1 LNHNV and CDR2 YYDKDF. V sheds 5 bases and J sheds 5 bases, leaving 21 bases between their ends. The cohort consisted of 666 healthy bone marrow donors. At the time of sampling, all cohort members were nominally healthy, though unrecorded immune exposures were likely present. The donor tested CMV seropositive, placing the donor among the 290 or so seropositive members of the cohort. Every donor gave a peripheral blood sample, and the peripheral blood mononuclear cells from that sample were used for TCR beta sequencing. Genomic DNA was extracted from the blood cell samples with the Qiagen DNeasy Blood Extraction Kit. With respect to this clone: No antigen is known for it. There are no base qualities to consult, and no much larger clone falls within one base.

Library prep was done by the immunoSEQ multiplex PCR assay. For the multiplex PCR, a mixture combining 60 forward primers for TCR Vbeta segments and 13 reverse primers for TCR Jbeta segments was used. The CDR3 region of rearranged TCR beta genes was amplified from genomic DNA with a multiplex PCR assay. On the Illumina HiSeq System, the amplified TCR beta libraries were sequenced as 87-base-pair reads. On the study's bioinformatics: In a later analysis, some 80 million unique TCR beta chains were counted across the approximately 640 repertoires, and approximately 9.9 million of these chains were shared by at least two donors. Raw reads were error-corrected and collapsed into unique sequences with a nearest-neighbor algorithm that merged closely related sequences to remove PCR and sequencing errors. To assign V, D and J gene segments, CDR3 sequences were aligned to IMGT reference sequences. For a sequence to be retained, a match of at least six nucleotides to both a V gene segment and a J gene segment was required. A rearrangement was called productive if the CDR3 had no stop codons and remained in frame with V and J, and every other rearrangement was called non-productive. CDR3 was defined according to IMGT convention as the region running from the second conserved V-encoded cysteine to the conserved J-encoded phenylalanine. In an earlier analysis of 500 to 650 of the donors, sequences lacking an unambiguous match to a single V gene segment were excluded. An earlier analysis of 587 of the donors classified V segments as functional when productive rearrangements were above 56.7% and as segregating when the standard deviation between donors was above 5%. A statistical classification framework was built to diagnose cytomegalovirus status from the catalog of TCR beta chain sequences. V and J gene assignment, in a later analysis, came from comparing TCR nucleotide sequences with IMGT/GENE-DB human TR gene sequences. In a later analysis, CDR3 sequences and most-parsimonious VDJ recombination scenarios were assigned using the TCRdist pipeline. A later analysis defined each TCR beta chain by its CDR3 amino acid sequence plus V-gene family, and excluded reads lacking a unique V-gene family. As a way to deal with suspected cross-contamination and a sequencing artifact, a later analysis dropped 640 or so nucleotide sequences that were highly shared and had low generation probability. For each public chain, a later analysis derived a clonal expansion index from normalized ranks of inferred template counts within each repertoire. A later analysis computed generation probabilities with a VDJ recombination model fitted to out-of-frame rearrangements, and checked the results against IGoR. A later analysis scored TCR-TCR, TCR-HLA and TCR-CMV co-occurrence with hypergeometric tests, applying a repertoire-size bias correction to TCR pairs. In a later analysis, false discovery rates were estimated by permuting HLA or CMV assignments 20 times. In a later analysis, co-occurring TCRs were grouped using DBSCAN, with TCRdist sequence similarity added in when clustering inside HLA-allele-positive subsets. For co-occurrence clustering, repertoires with fewer than 30,000 or more than 120,000 public chains were excluded, along with four or five repertoires with anomalous nucleotide sharing. TCRdb retrieved this table from immuneACCESS and kept in-frame rearrangements only. Not all clones are present; in checked studies, unresolved V genes account for under half, and no reason is known for the remainder. V and J calls and clone size are copied from that table; D and trimming were computed from the DNA. This sample is represented by some 150,000 clones; 55% to 75% of them were singletons. The ten largest clones capture about 3.9% of the sample.

Recombination linked TRBV15 to TRBJ2-5; the D segment could be TRBD2, given 7 matching bases. Sequences were obtained from PBMCs. This TCR was recovered from a man aged 45 to 65 in good health and CMV-seropositive. The DNA sequence is as follows: TGTGCCACCAGCCTAGGAGGAGGGGGGGGTTTGGAGACCCAGTACTTC. Its protein product is CATSLGGGGGLETQYF. Reference TRBV15 and TRBJ2-5 proteins supply the regions before and after the CDR3; the full variable domain is: DAMVIQNPRYQVTQFGKPVTLSCSQTLNHNVMYWYQQKSSQAPKLLFHYYDKDFNNEADTPDNFQSRRPNTSFCFLDIRSPGLGDTAMYLCATSLGGGGGLETQYFGPGTRLLVL.